Below, 21 T cell receptor beta chains from the same sample are listed, as sequenced in a study of patients and donors after allogeneic stem cell transplantation. TCRdb independently ran MiXCR on the RT-PCR reads; one entry per CDR3 protein. Of hundreds of thousands of distinct CDR3 sequences in the sample, 16% were seen once. The sequenced sample was blood, either unsorted or a sorted T cell fraction (not recorded which). Receptor source: a human donor who was either an allogeneic HSCT recipient or a stem cell or donor lymphocyte infusion donor (not recorded which). It is not recorded whose cells these are; they may come from a transplant donor.

This rearrangement joins TRBV11-2 to TRBJ2-7; 8 positions match TRBD1. Per germline, CDR1 SGHAT and CDR2 FQNNGV. There are 15 residues in the CDR3. V was pared by 4 bases and J by 4 bases, with 9 bases of the junction left unmatched. The CDR3 reads CASSSWTGIGYEQYF. In nucleotides, the CDR3 is TGTGCCAGCAGCTCCTGGACAGGGATAGGGTACGAGCAGTACTTC.

There are many counts of this clonotype. The V and J genes are TRBV5-1 and TRBJ1-2; D remains ambiguous. Germline V lookup: CDR1 SGHRS, CDR2 YFSETQ. Trimming took 2 bases from V and 2 from J, leaving 7 bases between them. CDR3 length: 13 amino acids. The CDR3 sequence is CASSLGSNYGYTF. The CDR3 DNA reads TGCGCCAGCAGCTTAGGGTCGAACTATGGCTACACCTTC.

This clonotype came up a few times. V gene TRBV19 combines with J gene TRBJ2-7; the match to TRBD2 covers 9 bases. This CDR3 is 14 amino acids long. Trimming cost V 6 bases and J 5 bases; bases outside gene matches: 8. The V gene's germline CDR1 is LNHDA and CDR2 SQIVND (reference sequence). CDR3 nucleotide sequence: TGTGCCAGTAGCAGACCGGGACTAGCAAACGAGCAGTACTTC. Translating it yields CASSRPGLANEQYF.

This clonotype has just a few counts. The V call is TRBV5-1, the J call TRBJ2-2, with D possibly TRBD1 on 6 matching bases. Germline V gene data show CDR1 as SGHRS and CDR2 as YFSETQ. The V and J ends lost 4 bases and 0 bases respectively, with 16 bases between them. The CDR3 is 17 residues long. The CDR3: CASSPRARGTNTGELFF. As DNA, the CDR3 is TGCGCCAGCAGCCCTAGGGCTAGGGGGACGAACACCGGGGAGCTGTTTTTT.

This clonotype was seen only a few times. The rearrangement uses TRBV20-1 and TRBJ2-7, with D possibly TRBD1 on 6 matching bases. The CDR3 runs 12 residues. Germline CDR1 is DFQATT and CDR2 is SNEGSKA (reference sequence). V dropped 4 bases and J dropped 3 bases, with 10 bases sitting between them. CDR3 amino acids: CSANRDIYEQYF. CDR3 bases: TGCAGTGCTAACCGGGACATCTACGAGCAGTACTTC.

This chain links TRBV6-5 with TRBJ1-2; TRBD1 agrees at 8 bases. The CDR3 covers 14 residues. The germline CDR1 and CDR2 sequences are MNHEY and SVGAGI. With 4 bases clipped from V and 4 bases from J, the junction kept 5 bases outside the gene matches. The CDR3 sequence is CASSSDRGVYGYTF. The CDR3 bases are TGTGCCAGCAGTTCCGACAGGGGAGTCTATGGCTACACCTTC.

The CDR3 is CSAPQTGATYEQYF. CDR3 in DNA: TGCAGTGCTCCTCAGACAGGGGCTACCTACGAGCAGTACTTC. The chain joins TRBV20-1 to TRBJ2-7, with 8 bases lining up with TRBD1. J lost 2 bases, V lost 5 bases, and 8 bases had no gene match. CDR3 length equals 14 residues. The germline CDR1 and CDR2 sequences are DFQATT and SNEGSKA (reference sequence).

This clonotype was seen a handful of times. The gene calls are TRBV4-3 and TRBJ1-1; tentative D call: TRBD1 (6 bases). There are 15 residues in the CDR3. V gave up 3 bases and J gave up 6 bases, with 17 bases separating them. CDR1 and CDR2 from the germline V gene are LGHNA and YSLEER. The CDR3 loop is CASSQVPQGRSEAFF. CDR3 nucleotide sequence: TGCGCCAGCAGCCAGGTCCCCCAGGGGCGGTCTGAAGCTTTCTTT.

J is TRBJ2-2 and V is TRBV6-5; the D is unclear. Germline values: CDR1 MNHEY, CDR2 SVGAGI. This CDR3 region has 14 residues. The V end lost 2 bases, the J end lost 5 bases, and 9 bases lay between the germline ends. CDR3 protein: CASSYLTLTGELFF. For the CDR3, the DNA is TGTGCCAGCAGTTACCTGACACTGACCGGGGAGCTGTTTTTT.

This CDR3 is CASTSTGGVSYEQYF. CDR3 bases: TGTGCCAGCACCTCTACCGGGGGGGTATCCTACGAGCAGTACTTC. The chain recombines TRBV12-3 or TRBV12-4 with TRBJ2-7, with TRBD2 matching over 8 bases. Trimming cost V 7 bases and J 1 base; bases outside gene matches: 9. This CDR3 contains 15 residues.

In its sample, this clonotype was seen a few times. J is TRBJ2-1 and V is TRBV4-1; D gene ambiguous. With 1 base removed from V and 5 bases from J, the gap between germline ends came to 12 bases. The CDR3 totals 15 residues. Germline V gene lookup returns CDR1 MGHRA and CDR2 YSYEKL. The CDR3 spells CASSQVVAVNNEQFF. CDR3 sequence (DNA): TGCGCCAGCAGCCAAGTGGTGGCGGTCAACAATGAGCAGTTCTTC.

This clonotype has only a few counts. The rearrangement links TRBV6-5 to TRBJ1-2; no definite D call. Trimming shortened V by 2 bases and J by 6 bases, and 13 bases separated the two germline ends. Germline CDR1 reads MNHEY; CDR2 reads SVGAGI. The CDR3 length is 14 residues. CDR3 in amino acids: CASSYLGLLDGYTF. As DNA, the CDR3 is TGTGCCAGCAGTTACCTCGGACTTCTGGATGGCTACACCTTC.

The sample holds many counts of this clonotype. The genes are TRBV20-1 and TRBJ1-1; 7 bases are a match to TRBD1. CDR3 size: 14 residues. Germline CDR1 is DFQATT and CDR2 is SNEGSKA (reference sequence). The CDR3 loop is CRMVRGRMNTEAFF. The CDR3 DNA is TGCAGAATGGTAAGGGGGCGTATGAACACTGAAGCTTTCTTT.

In its sample, this clonotype was seen a few times. The chain combines TRBV7-9 with TRBJ2-2; 8 bases align to TRBD1. CDR3 length: 15 residues. Unmatched junction bases numbered 8, after V lost 5 bases and J lost 6 bases. Germline V lookup: CDR1 SEHNR, CDR2 FQNEAQ (reference sequence). Here the CDR3 DNA reads TGTGCCAGCAGCCCAGGGGGCAGAAGTGCCGGGGAGCTGTTTTTT. Its protein is CASSPGGRSAGELFF.

This clonotype was counted between two and nine times. The chain links TRBV25-1 to TRBJ2-6; 9 bases agree with TRBD1. Germline CDR1 MGHDK, CDR2 SYGVNS. V was pared by 3 bases and J by 0 bases, with 6 bases of the junction left unmatched. This CDR3 is 18 amino acids long. The CDR3 DNA reads TGTGCCAGCAGTGAGAGGGACAGGGTCCTCTCTGGGGCCAACGTCCTGACTTTC. Its protein product is CASSERDRVLSGANVLTF.

In this sample, this clonotype turned up a few times. V is TRBV7-3 and J is TRBJ1-2, with D maybe TRBD1 (5 bases). Looked up from germline, CDR1 is SGHTA and CDR2 is FQGTGA. Deletions cut 8 bases from V and 7 bases from J, with 17 bases between. The CDR3 totals 13 residues. The CDR3 region is CASSPVGGGGYTF. CDR3 DNA: TGTGCCAGCTCGCCGGTGGGGGGGGGTGGCTACACCTTC.

This clonotype was seen at least ten times. The V gene is TRBV12-3 or TRBV12-4, the J gene TRBJ2-1, with 14 bases that match TRBD2. This CDR3 is built from 16 residues. Unmatched junction bases numbered 6, after V lost 4 bases and J lost 7 bases. CDR3 residues: CASSSRLAGGRNEQFF. CDR3 bases: TGTGCCAGCAGTTCTAGACTAGCGGGAGGGCGTAATGAGCAGTTCTTC.

This chain uses TRBV30 with TRBJ1-2; no clear D. V was shortened by 4 bases and J by 3 bases, with 9 bases between the two germline ends. This CDR3 has 12 residues. CDR1 and CDR2 (germline): GTSNPN, SVGIG (reference sequence). CDR3 DNA sequence: TGTGCCTGGATTTCGGGCTACTATGGCTACACCTTC. Translated: CAWISGYYGYTF.

V gene TRBV24-1 combines with J gene TRBJ2-1, with 7 bases matching TRBD1. The CDR3 has 15 amino acids. V trimming: 2 bases; J trimming: 5 bases; junction bases outside the gene matches: 5. Germline loops: CDR1 KGHDR, CDR2 SFDVKD. The CDR3 loop reads CATSDSGGFDNEQFF. The DNA for the CDR3 is TGTGCCACCAGTGATTCAGGGGGATTTGACAATGAGCAGTTCTTC.

This clonotype was recorded a few times. The V gene is TRBV2, the J gene TRBJ1-3; the match to TRBD1 covers 9 bases. V lost 8 bases and J lost 4; bases outside the gene matches: 6. The CDR3 runs 14 residues. Germline V gives CDR1 SNHLY, CDR2 FYNNEI. CDR3 sequence: CASSMGQGGNTIYF. The DNA of the CDR3 is TGTGCCAGCTCCATGGGACAGGGAGGAAACACCATATATTTT.

This clonotype was found a few times. This chain joins TRBV11-2 and TRBJ2-2; 7 nucleotides line up with TRBD1. Germline loops: CDR1 SGHAT, CDR2 FQNNGV. V gave up 5 bases and J gave up 2 bases; unmatched junction bases: 14. This CDR3 is 18 amino acids long. CDR3 nucleotide sequence: TGTGCCAGCAGCCTCCGCGGGTGGGGACAGCCCAACACCGGGGAGCTGTTTTTT. Translated: CASSLRGWGQPNTGELFF.